The clone carrying this T cell receptor beta chain was seen repeatedly, ten times or more. The antigen remains undetermined. This record belongs to a study of blood T cells in healthy people across ages. Study outcomes and limitations: Possibly confounding the expanded clonotype changes was the fact that donor CMV status was unknown.

In germline, CDR1 is LGHDT, CDR2 YNNKEL (reference sequence). V shed 5 bases and J shed 0 bases, with 5 bases lying between them. The CDR3 loop spans 13 amino acids. Next came a second PCR, run for about 7 to 11 cycles, which used a sample-barcoded 5' primer along with a J-beta primer mix. TCRdb re-derived calls from the 5' RACE reads in MiXCR, one entry per CDR3 protein. The data hold approximately 810,000 distinct CDR3 sequences, with 29% observed a single time. The origin of this receptor is a woman of 80 years or more in good health. Sequences were obtained from blood. The rearrangement links TRBV3-1 to TRBJ2-1; D might be TRBD2 (5 bases). CDR3: CASSGSSYNEQFF. CDR3 DNA sequence: TGTGCCAGCAGCGGGAGCTCCTACAATGAGCAGTTCTTC.